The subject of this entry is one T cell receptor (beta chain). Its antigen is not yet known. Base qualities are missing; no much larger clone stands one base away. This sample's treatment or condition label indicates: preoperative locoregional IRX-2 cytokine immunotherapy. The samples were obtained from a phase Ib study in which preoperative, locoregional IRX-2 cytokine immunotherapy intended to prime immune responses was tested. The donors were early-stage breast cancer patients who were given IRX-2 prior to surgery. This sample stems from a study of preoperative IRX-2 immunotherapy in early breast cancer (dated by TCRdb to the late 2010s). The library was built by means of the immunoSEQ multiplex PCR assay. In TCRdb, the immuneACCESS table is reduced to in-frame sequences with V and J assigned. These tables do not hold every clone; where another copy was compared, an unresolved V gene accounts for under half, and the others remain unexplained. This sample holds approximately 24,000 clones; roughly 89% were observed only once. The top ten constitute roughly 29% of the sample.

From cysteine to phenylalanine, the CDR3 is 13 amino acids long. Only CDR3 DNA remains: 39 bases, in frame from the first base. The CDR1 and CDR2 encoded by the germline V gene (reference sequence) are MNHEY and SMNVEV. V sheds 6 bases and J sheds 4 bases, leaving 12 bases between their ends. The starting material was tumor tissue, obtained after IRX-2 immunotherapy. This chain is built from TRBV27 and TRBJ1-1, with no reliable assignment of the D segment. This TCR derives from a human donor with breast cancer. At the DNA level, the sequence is TGTGCCAGCAGCCGGGGTGACGGCACTGAAGCTTTCTTT. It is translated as CASSRGDGTEAFF.